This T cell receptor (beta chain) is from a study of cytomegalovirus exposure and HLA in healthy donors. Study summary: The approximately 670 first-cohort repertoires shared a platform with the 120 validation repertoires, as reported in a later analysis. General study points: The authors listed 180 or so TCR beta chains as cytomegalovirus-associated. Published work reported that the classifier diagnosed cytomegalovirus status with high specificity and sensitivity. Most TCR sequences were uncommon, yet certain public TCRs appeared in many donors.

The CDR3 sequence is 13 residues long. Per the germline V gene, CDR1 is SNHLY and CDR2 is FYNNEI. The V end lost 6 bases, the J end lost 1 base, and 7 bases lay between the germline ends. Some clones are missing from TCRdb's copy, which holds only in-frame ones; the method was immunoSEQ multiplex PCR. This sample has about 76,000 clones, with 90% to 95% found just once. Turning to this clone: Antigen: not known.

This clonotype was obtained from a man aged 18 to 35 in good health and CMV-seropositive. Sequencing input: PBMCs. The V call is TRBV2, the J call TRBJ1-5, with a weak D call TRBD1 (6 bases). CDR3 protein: CASRQGSNQPQHF. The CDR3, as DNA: TGTGCCAGCAGGCAGGGGAGCAATCAGCCCCAGCATTTT.